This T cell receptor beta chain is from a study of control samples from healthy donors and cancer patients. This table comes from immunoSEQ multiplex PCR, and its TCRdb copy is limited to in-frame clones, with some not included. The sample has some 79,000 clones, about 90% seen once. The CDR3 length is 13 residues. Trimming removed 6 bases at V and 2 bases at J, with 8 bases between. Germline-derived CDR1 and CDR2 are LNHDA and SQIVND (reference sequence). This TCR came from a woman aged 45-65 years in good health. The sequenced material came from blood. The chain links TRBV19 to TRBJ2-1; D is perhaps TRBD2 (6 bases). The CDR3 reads CASSPGAYNEQFF. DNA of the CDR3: TGTGCCAGTAGCCCGGGGGCCTACAATGAGCAGTTCTTC.